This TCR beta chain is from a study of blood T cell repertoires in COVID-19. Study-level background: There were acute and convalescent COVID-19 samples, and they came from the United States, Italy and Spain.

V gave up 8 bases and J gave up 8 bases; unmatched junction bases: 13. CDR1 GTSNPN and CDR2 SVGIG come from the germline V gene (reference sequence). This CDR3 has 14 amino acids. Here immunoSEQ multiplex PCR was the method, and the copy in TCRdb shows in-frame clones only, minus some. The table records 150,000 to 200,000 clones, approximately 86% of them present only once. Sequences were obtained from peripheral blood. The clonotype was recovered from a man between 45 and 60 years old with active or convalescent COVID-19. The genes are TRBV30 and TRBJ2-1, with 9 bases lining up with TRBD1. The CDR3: CAGNFRQGVDEQFF. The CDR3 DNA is TGTGCCGGGAACTTTCGACAGGGGGTTGATGAGCAGTTCTTC.